Given below is one T cell receptor (beta chain) in context. A junction end diverges from the germline sequence, so it may reflect a read error. Germline V gives CDR1 SGHTA, CDR2 FQGTGA. This CDR3 comprises 14 residues. This entry belongs to a study of blood T cells in healthy people across ages. A second about 7 to 11 cycle PCR used barcoded and J-beta primers. TCRdb re-derived calls from the 5' RACE reads in MiXCR, one entry per CDR3 protein. Here the sample spans 700,000 to 900,000 distinct CDR3 sequences, approximately 24% being singletons. This sample also appeared in a second study, on T cells of mothers and their children.

The TCR comes from a boy younger than 18 in good health. The chain joins TRBV7-3 to TRBJ2-1; a possible D gene is TRBD2 (6 bases). The sequenced sample consisted of blood. CDR3 coding DNA: TGTGCCAGCAGCAAAGGACTACCCTACAGTGAGCAGTTCTTC. Residues: CASSKGLPYSEQFF.